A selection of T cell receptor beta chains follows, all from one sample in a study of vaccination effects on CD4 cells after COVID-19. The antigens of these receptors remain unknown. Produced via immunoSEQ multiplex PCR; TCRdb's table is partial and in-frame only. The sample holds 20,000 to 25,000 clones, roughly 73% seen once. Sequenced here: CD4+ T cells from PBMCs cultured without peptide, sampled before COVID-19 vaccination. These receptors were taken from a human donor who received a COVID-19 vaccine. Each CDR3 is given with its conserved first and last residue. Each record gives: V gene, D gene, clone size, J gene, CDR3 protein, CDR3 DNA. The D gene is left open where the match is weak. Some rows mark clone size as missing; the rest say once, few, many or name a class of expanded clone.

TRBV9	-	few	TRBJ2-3	CASSVSHTDTQYF	TGTGCCAGCAGCGTATCCCATACAGATACGCAGTATTTT
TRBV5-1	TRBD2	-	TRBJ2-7	CASSFREGYEQYF	TGCGCCAGCAGCTTCAGGGAGGGGTACGAGCAGTACTTC
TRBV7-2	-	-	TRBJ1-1	CASSFRDRPNPEGAFF	TGTGCCAGCAGCTTCCGAGACAGGCCCAACCCCGAAGGCGCTTTCTTT
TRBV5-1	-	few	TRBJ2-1	CASSSRDDFYNEQFF	TGCGCCAGCAGCTCCCGGGACGACTTCTACAATGAGCAGTTCTTC
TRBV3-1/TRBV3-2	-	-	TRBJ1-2	CASSQPGSGYTF	TGTGCCAGCAGCCAACCAGGGTCAGGCTACACCTTC
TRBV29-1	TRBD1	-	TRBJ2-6	CSVAGTGFSGANVLTF	TGCAGCGTAGCCGGGACAGGCTTCTCTGGGGCCAACGTCCTGACTTTC
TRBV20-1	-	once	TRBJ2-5	CSASKRAGRGETQYF	TGCAGTGCTAGTAAAAGGGCGGGACGGGGAGAGACCCAGTACTTC
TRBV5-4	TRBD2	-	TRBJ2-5	CASSPSGGAEETQYF	TGTGCCAGCAGCCCTAGCGGGGGGGCCGAGGAGACCCAGTACTTC
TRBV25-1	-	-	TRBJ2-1	CASSESRTVGYNEQFF	TGTGCCAGCAGTGAATCTAGGACAGTGGGCTACAATGAGCAGTTCTTC
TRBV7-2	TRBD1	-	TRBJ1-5	CASSTRTGDNQPQHF	TGTGCCAGCAGCACGCGGACAGGGGACAATCAGCCCCAGCATTTT
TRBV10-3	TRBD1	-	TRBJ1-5	CAIGTGDSNQPQHF	TGTGCCATTGGGACAGGGGACTCAAATCAGCCCCAGCATTTT
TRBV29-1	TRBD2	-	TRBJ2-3	CSSLGIAGARTDTQYF	TGCAGCTCGTTAGGGATAGCGGGGGCCCGCACAGATACGCAGTATTTT
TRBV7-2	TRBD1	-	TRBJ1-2	CASSGNGRRDRSTNYGYTF	TGTGCCAGCAGCGGTAATGGCCGCCGGGACAGATCGACTAACTATGGCTACACCTTC
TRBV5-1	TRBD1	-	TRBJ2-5	CASSIGTVQETQYF	TGCGCCAGCAGCATCGGGACAGTCCAAGAGACCCAGTACTTC
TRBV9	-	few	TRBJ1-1	CASSVADSGARTEAFF	TGTGCCAGCAGCGTAGCCGATTCTGGGGCCCGCACTGAAGCTTTCTTT
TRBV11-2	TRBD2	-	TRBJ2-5	CASSPQLAGGLETQYF	TGTGCCAGCAGCCCCCAACTAGCGGGAGGTTTAGAGACCCAGTACTTC
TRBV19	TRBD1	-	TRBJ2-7	CASSHRGEQYF	TGTGCCAGTAGTCACAGGGGCGAGCAGTACTTC
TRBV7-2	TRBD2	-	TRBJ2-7	CASSRTSGSSYEQYF	TGTGCCAGCAGCAGGACTAGCGGGAGCTCCTACGAGCAGTACTTC
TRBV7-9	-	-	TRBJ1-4	CARGSGTRMVTNEKLFF	TGTGCCAGGGGCTCTGGGACACGAATGGTGACTAATGAAAAACTGTTTTTT
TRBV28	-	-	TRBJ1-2	CASSRRGSIYGYTF	TGTGCCAGCAGTAGAAGGGGGAGTATCTATGGCTACACCTTC
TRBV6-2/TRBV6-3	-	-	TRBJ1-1	CASSTGPHEAFF	TGTGCCAGCAGCACAGGACCCCATGAAGCTTTCTTT
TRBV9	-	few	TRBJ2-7	CASSVNRVYLEQYF	TGTGCCAGCAGCGTCAACAGGGTATACCTCGAGCAGTACTTC
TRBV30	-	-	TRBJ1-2	CAWSVLQVYGYTF	TGTGCCTGGAGTGTTCTGCAAGTCTATGGCTACACCTTC
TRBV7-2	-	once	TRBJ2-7	CASSPRGAYEQYF	TGTGCCAGCAGCCCCAGGGGTGCCTACGAGCAGTACTTC
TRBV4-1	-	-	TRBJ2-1	CASSQEGGAFTMRQFF	TGCGCCAGCAGCCAAGAAGGCGGGGCGTTTACAATGAGGCAGTTCTTC
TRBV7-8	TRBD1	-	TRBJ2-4	CASSPMLQGTNIQYF	TGTGCCAGCAGCCCAATGCTACAGGGGACAAACATTCAGTACTTC
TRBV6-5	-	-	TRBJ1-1	CASTRMENTEAFF	TGTGCCAGCACCAGGATGGAGAACACTGAAGCTTTCTTT
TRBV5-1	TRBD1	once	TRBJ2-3	CASSLHRTGDTQYF	TGCGCCAGCAGCTTGCATAGGACAGGAGATACGCAGTATTTT
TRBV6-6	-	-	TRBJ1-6	CASRGAGNSPLHF	TGTGCCAGCCGGGGTGCGGGGAATTCACCCCTCCACTTT
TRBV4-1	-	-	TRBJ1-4	CASSQVGREEKLFF	TGCGCCAGCAGCCAAGTAGGCAGGGAGGAAAAACTGTTTTTT